These 26 T cell receptor beta chains share one sample of origin, sequenced in a study of patients and donors after allogeneic stem cell transplantation. TCRdb re-derived calls from the RT-PCR reads in MiXCR, one entry per CDR3 protein. The sample includes 87,000 or so distinct CDR3 sequences, about 5% of them seen just once. Sequencing was performed on blood, either unsorted or a sorted T cell fraction (not recorded which). The receptors were sampled from a human donor who was either an allogeneic HSCT recipient or a stem cell or donor lymphocyte infusion donor (not recorded which). It is not recorded whose cells these are; they may come from a transplant donor.

In its sample, this clonotype was seen many times. The chain is built from TRBV4-1 and TRBJ2-7; D might be TRBD1 (6 bases). Between the trimmed V and J ends, which lost 0 bases and 0 bases, there was a span of 9 bases. This CDR3 has 15 residues. Looked up from germline, CDR1 is MGHRA and CDR2 is YSYEKL. This chain's CDR3 is CASSQEGAPSYEQYF. CDR3 DNA: TGCGCCAGCAGCCAAGAGGGGGCCCCCTCCTACGAGCAGTACTTC.

In its sample, this clonotype was seen many times. CDR3 DNA sequence: TGCAGCGTTGCGGGAACCGCCGGGAGGCGGGGGGGTCGAAATGAGCAGTTCTTC. It is translated as CSVAGTAGRRGGRNEQFF. The chain recombines TRBV29-1 with TRBJ2-1; 9 bases fit TRBD2. The junction had 20 bases not matched to a gene; V was cut back by 4 bases and J by 7 bases. CDR3 length: 18 amino acids. Germline loops: CDR1 SQVTM, CDR2 ANQGSEA.

This clonotype was detected ten times or more. V gene TRBV28 combines with J gene TRBJ2-7; 10 bases agree with TRBD2. The germline CDR1 and CDR2 sequences are MDHEN and SYDVKM. The CDR3 is 16 residues long. V shed 11 bases and J 3 bases; nucleotides not matched to a gene: 16. The CDR3 region has the DNA TGTGCCGGAACTATAGCGGGAGGACTCCACTTCTACGAGCAGTACTTC. This encodes CAGTIAGGLHFYEQYF.

This clonotype was observed at least ten times. V is TRBV18 and J is TRBJ2-1; D may be TRBD2 (5 bases). The CDR3 has 17 amino acids. V lost 6 bases, J lost 0 bases, and 18 bases lay in between. Germline V gene sequence: CDR1 KGHSH, CDR2 LQKENI. The CDR3 nucleotides read TGTGCCAGCTCCCTGGGGTTGCGTGGGAGCTCCTACAATGAGCAGTTCTTC. It encodes CASSLGLRGSSYNEQFF.

The genes are TRBV11-2 and TRBJ2-1, with D perhaps TRBD2 (7 bases). Germline V gene lookup returns CDR1 SGHAT and CDR2 FQNNGV. Trimming cost V 1 base and J 5 bases, with 12 bases left between them. CDR3 size: 15 residues. The DNA for the CDR3 is TGTGCCAGCAGCTTAGCGGGGGGCGGGAACAATGAGCAGTTCTTC. It specifies CASSLAGGGNNEQFF.

This clonotype is judged medium-sized (0.01 to 0.1%). The V gene is TRBV20-1, the J gene TRBJ1-4; 7 nucleotides agree with TRBD1. Germline-derived CDR1 and CDR2 are DFQATT and SNEGSKA (reference sequence). Trimming cost V 1 base and J 2 bases; bases outside gene matches: 1. This CDR3 has 14 amino acids. The CDR3 loop is CSARGDSTNEKLFF. In DNA form, the CDR3 reads TGCAGTGCTAGAGGGGACAGCACTAATGAAAAACTGTTTTTT.

This chain uses TRBV6-1 with TRBJ2-7, with D possibly TRBD2 on 5 matching bases. V was clipped by 6 bases and J by 6 bases, with 12 bases between them. This CDR3 is 12 amino acids long. Germline V gives CDR1 MNHNS, CDR2 SASEGT. The CDR3 nucleotides are TGTGCCAGCAGACTAGGGCTGGGCGAGCAGTACTTC. Residues: CASRLGLGEQYF.

This clonotype was recorded many times. This sequence joins TRBV7-3 and TRBJ2-7; no definite D call. The V end lost 9 bases, the J end lost 2 bases, and 20 bases lay between the germline ends. The length of the CDR3 is 15 residues. Germline V gene data show CDR1 as SGHTA and CDR2 as FQGTGA. The CDR3: CASHSGAPWAYEQYF. The CDR3 nucleotides read TGTGCCAGTCACTCCGGAGCTCCCTGGGCCTACGAGCAGTACTTC.

The table lists this clonotype with a few counts. The rearrangement uses TRBV23-1 and TRBJ2-5; 9 bases are shared with TRBD2. TRBV23-1 belongs to the ORF category, with a function that is uncertain. The CDR3 extends over 17 amino acids. V lost 2 bases and J lost 6; bases outside the gene matches: 13. The CDR3 protein is CASSQGSGGGGGKTQYF. CDR3 coding DNA: TGCGCCAGCAGTCAAGGTAGCGGGGGCGGCGGTGGAAAGACCCAGTACTTC.

This chain connects TRBV7-9 to TRBJ2-5; the match to TRBD2 covers 7 bases. V shed 6 bases, J shed 0 bases, and the junction held 1 base outside the gene matches. Germline V CDR1 and CDR2: SEHNR, FQNEAQ (reference sequence). The CDR3 covers 13 residues. CDR3 sequence: CASRGGDQETQYF. The CDR3 DNA is TGTGCCAGCAGGGGGGGGGACCAAGAGACCCAGTACTTC.

This clonotype has a count of ten or more. The chain carries TRBV20-1 and TRBJ1-2; 8 bases map to TRBD1. This CDR3 is 13 amino acids long. Trimming removed 3 bases from V and 1 base from J; junction bases left unmatched: 1. Germline assignment: CDR1 DFQATT and CDR2 SNEGSKA (reference sequence). The CDR3 DNA is TGCAGTGCTAGCGGACAGGGTAACTATGGCTACACCTTC. As protein: CSASGQGNYGYTF.

This clonotype was seen a few times. The chain uses TRBV10-3 and TRBJ1-2, with a tentative D call TRBD1 (5 bases). The CDR3 has 14 residues. Trimming pared 0 bases from V and 6 bases from J, leaving 11 bases between. Germline CDR1 and CDR2: ENHRY and SYGVKD. CDR3 sequence: CAISESMSRDGYTF. CDR3 nucleotides: TGTGCCATCAGTGAGTCGATGTCCAGGGATGGCTACACCTTC.

This clonotype occurred a few times. The chain combines TRBV3-1 with TRBJ1-1; no definite D call. Trimming left V 0 bases short and J 4 bases short, with 9 bases between. The CDR3 has 14 amino acids. Looked up from germline, CDR1 is LGHDT and CDR2 is YNNKEL (reference sequence). The CDR3 DNA sequence: TGTGCCAGCAGCCAAGATCAAGTGGGCACTGAAGCTTTCTTT. Translating it yields CASSQDQVGTEAFF. The full variable domain, in which reference TRBV3-1 and TRBJ1-1 provide the parts outside the CDR3, is DTAVSQTPKYLVTQMGNDKSIKCEQNLGHDTMYWYKQDSKKFLKIMFSYNNKELIINETVPNRFSPKSPDKAHLNLHINSLELGDSAVYFCASSQDQVGTEAFFGQGTRLTVV.

This sequence joins TRBV6-1 and TRBJ2-5; a possible D gene is TRBD1 (6 bases). The V end lost 4 bases, the J end lost 5 bases, and 17 bases lay between the germline ends. CDR1 and CDR2 from the germline V gene are MNHNS and SASEGT. The CDR3 is made up of 15 amino acids. The CDR3 DNA reads as TGTGCCAGCAGTGCCCATTTGGGGGCGGGCGAGACCCAGTACTTC. Its protein product is CASSAHLGAGETQYF.

This clonotype showed up just a few times. The rearrangement links TRBV4-2 to TRBJ1-5; D possibly corresponds to TRBD1 (6 bases). This CDR3 is 16 amino acids long. Germline-derived CDR1 and CDR2 are LGHNA and YNFKEQ. V lost 0 bases to trimming and J lost 4 bases, with 13 bases between them. The CDR3 sequence is CASSQDGGQTNQPQHF. CDR3 nucleotides: TGTGCCAGCAGCCAAGATGGGGGGCAGACGAATCAGCCCCAGCATTTT.

V and J are TRBV11-2 and TRBJ2-7; 8 bases match TRBD1. Trimming at V came to 6 bases and at J to 6 bases, leaving 13 bases not matched to a gene. The CDR3 runs 15 residues. Germline CDR1 is SGHAT and CDR2 is FQNNGV. CDR3 sequence (DNA): TGTGCCAGCAGTCCCAACAGGGGGGCAGGACGCGAGCAGTACTTC. This sequence encodes CASSPNRGAGREQYF.

This clonotype was detected ten times or more. The V and J genes are TRBV18 and TRBJ1-1; D may be TRBD1 (5 bases). Trimming left V 2 bases short and J 5 bases short, with 12 bases between. Germline V lookup: CDR1 KGHSH, CDR2 LQKENI. This CDR3 is 14 amino acids long. The CDR3 here is CASSPGGKGTEAFF. The DNA for the CDR3 is TGTGCCAGCTCACCAGGAGGGAAGGGGACTGAAGCTTTCTTT.

Many counts were recorded for this clonotype. It is unclear where the CDR3 begins or ends on the DNA, so no DNA is shown, and the CDR3 is as TCRdb lists it. The chain joins TRBV14 to TRBJ1-1; no check of the table's D call, TRBD1, against the DNA was made. The CDR3 region is 15 residues in length, termini included. Germline V gene lookup returns CDR1 SGHDN and CDR2 FVKESK. The CDR3 loop is CASSHPGTGVPEAFF.

The sample holds many counts of this clonotype. This chain joins TRBV7-9 and TRBJ1-1, with D possibly matching TRBD1 (6 bases). The CDR3 covers 10 residues. Per germline, CDR1 SEHNR and CDR2 FQNEAQ (reference sequence). The germline V and J ends were trimmed by 9 bases and 5 bases, with 7 bases remaining between them. The CDR3 bases are TGTGCCAGTACAGGGACTGAAGCTTTCTTT. Translation gives CASTGTEAFF. The whole variable domain, remainder taken from reference TRBV7-9 and TRBJ1-1, is DTGVSQNPRHKITKRGQNVTFRCDPISEHNRLYWYRQTLGQGPEFLTYFQNEAQLEKSRLLSDRFSAERPKGSFSTLEIQRTEQGDSAMYLCASTGTEAFFGQGTRLTVV.

This clonotype was detected ten times or more. The V gene is TRBV7-6, the J gene TRBJ2-1; D is ambiguous. There are 12 residues in the CDR3. V was trimmed by 7 bases and J by 0 bases, leaving 4 bases between them. The germline CDR1 and CDR2 sequences are SGHVS and FNYEAQ. CDR3 DNA: TGTGCCAGCACAGGCTCCTACAATGAGCAGTTCTTC. As protein: CASTGSYNEQFF.

This chain links TRBV4-1 with TRBJ1-1; 8 nucleotides align to TRBD1. The CDR3 is 14 residues long. Trimming at V came to 4 bases and at J to 6 bases, leaving 7 bases not matched to a gene. In germline, CDR1 is MGHRA, CDR2 YSYEKL. The CDR3 DNA reads as TGCGCCAGCAGCCTTAGACAGGGGAGCTCTGAAGCTTTCTTT. Translation: CASSLRQGSSEAFF.

V and J are TRBV5-1 and TRBJ2-1; 8 bases line up with TRBD1. From germline, CDR1 is SGHRS and CDR2 YFSETQ. The V and J ends lost 4 bases and 0 bases, in that order; junction bases with no gene match: 6. CDR3 length: 16 residues. CDR3 nucleotides: TGCGCCAGCAGCCTTAATACAGGGGGCTCCTACAATGAGCAGTTCTTC. Its protein is CASSLNTGGSYNEQFF.

This clonotype was detected many times. The DNA of the CDR3 is TGTGCCAGCAGCCTTGAGGTGGGGGGTGCTGGGGCCAACGTCCTGACTTTC. Translating it yields CASSLEVGGAGANVLTF. The gene calls are TRBV11-2 and TRBJ2-6; D possibly corresponds to TRBD2 (6 bases). The CDR3 consists of 17 residues. V was clipped by 5 bases and J by 2 bases, with 16 bases between them. Per the germline V gene, CDR1 is SGHAT and CDR2 is FQNNGV.

This clonotype was found many times. The CDR3 coding sequence is TGTGCCAGTAGTATCTCTAGCGGGGCCACCTACGAGCAGTACTTC. Its protein is CASSISSGATYEQYF. This chain uses TRBV19 with TRBJ2-7; 9 bases are a match to TRBD2. Germline V lookup: CDR1 LNHDA, CDR2 SQIVND (reference sequence). V was pared by 3 bases and J by 2 bases, with 5 bases of the junction left unmatched. This CDR3 has 15 residues.

Only a few counts were recorded for this clonotype. The chain uses TRBV6-5 and TRBJ1-1; TRBD1 matches at 8 bases. The CDR3 sequence is 13 residues long. The J segment lost 5 bases and the V segment lost 6 bases, leaving 5 bases of the junction unmatched. The germline gives CDR1 MNHEY, CDR2 SVGAGI. The CDR3 sequence: CASSYDRGTEAFF. The CDR3 region has the DNA TGTGCCAGCAGCTACGACAGGGGAACTGAAGCTTTCTTT.

In nucleotides, the CDR3 is TGTGCCAGTAGTCCTCGGACAGGTCTCTCTGGAAACACCATATATTTT. Its protein product is CASSPRTGLSGNTIYF. V and J are TRBV19 and TRBJ1-3; TRBD1 matches 7 bases. The CDR3 spans 16 residues. Germline loops: CDR1 LNHDA, CDR2 SQIVND (reference sequence). Trimming removed 5 bases from V and 0 bases from J; junction bases left unmatched: 7. Full variable domain (rest looked up from reference TRBV19 and TRBJ1-3): DGGITQSPKYLFRKEGQNVTLSCEQNLNHDAMYWYRQDPGQGLRLIYYSQIVNDFQKGDIAEGYSVSREKKESFPLTVTSAQKNPTAFYLCASSPRTGLSGNTIYFGEGSWLTVV.